The clone carrying this T cell receptor beta chain occurred once. Its target is unknown. The V gene's germline CDR1 is MGHRA and CDR2 YSYEKL. The ends lost 4 bases at V and 0 bases at J; junction bases unmatched: 6. This CDR3 has 15 residues. This sample was taken from a study of graft-versus-host responses after intestinal transplantation. General study findings and limits: Some GvH clones appeared in ileal mucosa or blood before recipient bone marrow.

Method: immunoSEQ multiplex PCR; TCRdb's copy keeps in-frame clones and lacks some. Altogether some 40,000 clones are present, around nine tenths being singletons, with the ten largest covering 7% to 7.5%. The sequence was collected from a human patient who received an intestinal transplant, so some T cells may come from the graft donor. The gene calls are TRBV4-1 and TRBJ2-7; 7 nucleotides match TRBD1. Sequenced material: PBMCs, taken roughly 270 days after transplant. The CDR3 coding sequence is TGCGCCAGCAGCCCTCAGGGGGTAAGCTCCTACGAGCAGTACTTC. This codes for CASSPQGVSSYEQYF.